Shown below are 18 T cell receptor beta chains from a single sample sequenced in a study of T cell repertoires in aging, cancer and after chemotherapy. TRB rearrangements spanning V, D and J were amplified using mixed TRB-A/B primers. Via MiXCR, TCRdb re-called the multiplex PCR reads, giving one row per CDR3 protein. The sample lists about 1,600 distinct CDR3 sequences, about 20% occurring once. Amplification of TCR beta used genomic DNA extracted from peripheral blood. The sequencing input was blood. Receptors were obtained from a human donor with a solid tumor.

This clonotype rates as medium-sized. The V call is TRBV19, the J call TRBJ1-4, with D perhaps TRBD1 (5 bases). The CDR3 contains 15 residues. Trimming removed 7 bases at V and 10 bases at J, with 22 bases between. CDR1 and CDR2 (germline): LNHDA, SQIVND (reference sequence). CDR3 sequence: CASTPGERPRGKLFF. CDR3 DNA sequence: TGTGCCAGTACCCCCGGGGAGCGTCCTAGGGGAAAACTGTTTTTT.

CDR3 nucleotide sequence: TGTGCCAGCAGTGGGACAGGGGCGACTTCACCCCTCCACTTT. Protein sequence: CASSGTGATSPLHF. J is TRBJ1-6 and V is TRBV2; 9 positions agree with TRBD1. CDR1 and CDR2 (germline): SNHLY, FYNNEI. The CDR3 runs to 14 residues. V shed 4 bases, J shed 9 bases, and the junction held 4 bases outside the gene matches.

By sample fraction, this clonotype is large. The chain couples TRBV15 to TRBJ2-7, with TRBD1 as a possible D gene (5 bases). This CDR3 has 13 residues. The germline V gene has CDR1 LNHNV and CDR2 YYDKDF (reference sequence). V was shortened by 0 bases and J by 4 bases, with 7 bases between the two germline ends. The DNA of the CDR3 is TGTGCCACCAGCAGAGACAGGACATACGAGCAGTACTTC. This sequence encodes CATSRDRTYEQYF.

The genes are TRBV28 and TRBJ2-2; D is possibly TRBD1 (6 bases). V was trimmed by 1 base and J by 7 bases, leaving 13 bases between them. The CDR3 extends over 15 amino acids. The germline V gene encodes CDR1 MDHEN and CDR2 SYDVKM. The CDR3 DNA is TGTGCCAGCAGTTTATTACAGGGAACAGGCGGGGAGCTGTTTTTT. Residues: CASSLLQGTGGELFF.

This clonotype was counted between two and nine times. The V call is TRBV27, the J call TRBJ1-1, with TRBD1 matching 8 bases. The CDR3 is 18 amino acids. Trimming removed 2 bases from V and 7 bases from J; junction bases left unmatched: 18. CDR1 is MNHEY and CDR2 is SMNVEV in the germline V gene (reference sequence). The CDR3 sequence is CASSLKTPGQDIRGEAFF. In DNA, the CDR3 is TGTGCCAGCAGTTTAAAAACACCGGGACAGGACATTCGGGGTGAAGCTTTCTTT.

This clonotype was seen a handful of times. The chain joins TRBV5-1 to TRBJ1-1; perhaps TRBD1 as D (6 bases). Trimming pared 0 bases from V and 1 base from J, leaving 13 bases between. CDR1 SGHRS and CDR2 YFSETQ come from the germline V gene. The CDR3 totals 16 residues. CDR3 DNA: TGCGCCAGCAGCTTGGCTGCGGGGGCGAGGAACACTGAAGCTTTCTTT. Translating gives CASSLAAGARNTEAFF.

By share, this clonotype ranks as medium-sized. V usage is TRBV20-1 and J usage is TRBJ2-7, with TRBD2 identical over 9 bases. The junction had 18 bases not matched to a gene; V was cut back by 5 bases and J by 7 bases. The CDR3 length is 16 residues. CDR1 is DFQATT, CDR2 SNEGSKA, per germline (reference sequence). CDR3 sequence reads: CSAAERGGRVTFEQYF. CDR3 DNA sequence: TGCAGTGCTGCCGAGCGGGGCGGGAGGGTTACCTTTGAGCAGTACTTC.

This clonotype is categorized as large (0.1 to 1%). The gene calls are TRBV19 and TRBJ1-2, with 7 bases identical to TRBD1. The CDR3 sequence is 16 residues long. Germline assignment: CDR1 LNHDA and CDR2 SQIVND (reference sequence). V was clipped by 6 bases and J by 5 bases; unmatched bases: 15. This CDR3 reads CASRTTVTGQSYGYTF. CDR3 nucleotide sequence: TGTGCCAGTAGAACAACAGTTACGGGACAGTCTTATGGCTACACCTTC.

The gene calls are TRBV18 and TRBJ2-7; D not certain. Germline-derived CDR1 and CDR2 are KGHSH and LQKENI. The CDR3 loop spans 16 amino acids. Deletions cut 4 bases from V and 3 bases from J, with 19 bases between. In DNA, the CDR3 is TGTGCCAGCTCACTTGACTCACCGGGTCTACTCTACGAGCAGTACTTC. This sequence encodes CASSLDSPGLLYEQYF. Full variable domain (rest looked up from reference TRBV18 and TRBJ2-7): NAGVMQNPRHLVRRRGQEARLRCSPMKGHSHVYWYRQLPEEGLKFMVYLQKENIIDESGMPKERFSAEFPKEGPSILRIQQVVRGDSAAYFCASSLDSPGLLYEQYFGPGTRLTVT.

This clonotype has a handful of counts. The chain joins TRBV12-3 or TRBV12-4 to TRBJ2-3; 7 bases map to TRBD1. CDR3 length equals 15 residues. V lost 6 bases and J lost 3; bases outside the gene matches: 9. The CDR3 is CASSRQGDGTDTQYF. The CDR3 nucleotides read TGTGCCAGCAGCCGACAGGGTGATGGGACAGATACGCAGTATTTT.

The chain has TRBV6-4 and TRBJ2-7; the match to TRBD2 covers 13 bases. From germline, CDR1 is MRHNA and CDR2 SNTAGT. After removal of 4 bases from V and 0 bases from J, the junction contained 3 bases not matched to a gene. This CDR3 has 16 amino acids. Here the CDR3 DNA reads TGTGCCAGCAGTGCCGGGACTAGCGGGGTCTCCTACGAGCAGTACTTC. It codes for CASSAGTSGVSYEQYF.

In its sample, this clonotype ranks as medium-sized. This chain uses TRBV20-1 with TRBJ1-2, with TRBD1 matching 7 bases. Germline assignment: CDR1 DFQATT and CDR2 SNEGSKA (reference sequence). With 3 bases clipped from V and 3 bases from J, the junction kept 7 bases outside the gene matches. CDR3 length: 14 residues. CDR3: CSARGDSSYYGYTF. CDR3 sequence (DNA): TGCAGTGCTAGGGGGGACAGCTCTTACTATGGCTACACCTTC.

By proportion, this clonotype is large (0.1 to 1%). This chain uses TRBV29-1 with TRBJ2-2, with D unresolved. The CDR3 loop spans 13 amino acids. V dropped 2 bases and J dropped 0 bases, with 4 bases sitting between them. Germline CDR1 and CDR2: SQVTM and ANQGSEA. The CDR3 DNA follows: TGCAGCGTTGAACAGGCGAACACCGGGGAGCTGTTTTTT. This gives the protein CSVEQANTGELFF.

This chain links TRBV2 with TRBJ2-2, with a weak D call TRBD1 (6 bases). This CDR3 is 13 amino acids long. Germline lookup yields CDR1 SNHLY and CDR2 FYNNEI. V was shortened by 8 bases and J by 9 bases, with 16 bases between the two germline ends. This chain's CDR3 is CASRTGHRRELFF. The CDR3 DNA is TGTGCCAGCCGAACGGGACATAGACGGGAGCTGTTTTTT. The full variable domain, in which reference TRBV2 and TRBJ2-2 provide the parts outside the CDR3, is EPEVTQTPSHQVTQMGQEVILRCVPISNHLYFYWYRQILGQKVEFLVSFYNNEISEKSEIFDDQFSVERPDGSNFTLKIRSTKLEDSAMYFCASRTGHRRELFFGEGSRLTVL.

Within the sample, this clonotype is large. Here the CDR3 reads CASSEQLDYGYTF. As DNA, the CDR3 is TGTGCCAGTAGTGAACAGTTGGACTATGGCTACACCTTC. The chain uses TRBV19 and TRBJ1-2; no clear D gene. Germline V gene lookup returns CDR1 LNHDA and CDR2 SQIVND (reference sequence). The CDR3 spans 13 residues. The V gene lost 5 bases and the J gene lost 3 bases, with 10 bases spanning the gap.

This clonotype has a handful of counts. The chain is built from TRBV6-2 or TRBV6-3 and TRBJ2-3; 7 bases are shared with TRBD2. The germline gives CDR1 MNHEY, CDR2 SVGEGT. Trimming cost V 5 bases and J 6 bases; bases outside gene matches: 8. The CDR3 consists of 14 residues. The CDR3 region is CASSDRTSGDTQYF. The CDR3 coding sequence is TGTGCCAGCAGTGACCGGACTAGTGGGGATACGCAGTATTTT.

This clonotype was found a few times. The chain has TRBV5-6 and TRBJ2-1, with TRBD2 identical over 8 bases. V was pared by 4 bases and J by 2 bases, with 5 bases of the junction left unmatched. In germline, CDR1 is SGHDT, CDR2 YYEEEE. This CDR3 is 15 amino acids long. CDR3 residues: CASSLGGGPYNEQFF. In nucleotides, the CDR3 is TGTGCCAGCAGCCTCGGGGGGGGCCCCTACAATGAGCAGTTCTTC.

The chain joins TRBV20-1 to TRBJ1-1, with TRBD1 identical over 8 bases. The germline V gene encodes CDR1 DFQATT and CDR2 SNEGSKA (reference sequence). V lost 6 bases to trimming and J lost 5 bases; unmatched junction nucleotides: 11. The CDR3 contains 14 residues. For the CDR3, the DNA is TGCAGTGCAAAAGGACAGGGCGGAAGAACTGAAGCTTTCTTT. Protein product: CSAKGQGGRTEAFF.